This TCR beta chain was observed in a study of T cells after yellow fever vaccination. This CDR3 spans 15 amino acids. V dropped 4 bases and J dropped 5 bases, with 15 bases sitting between them. Germline loops: CDR1 SGHRS, CDR2 YFSETQ. Regarding the study as a whole: A secondary response was less intense yet reached its peak sooner, at day 5 versus 15. Clones that expanded after primary vaccination mostly reappeared after the booster (over 95% CD4, about 91% CD8).

Generation of TCR cDNA used 5'RACE template switching (which added a universal primer site and UMIs). TCRdb processed the 5' RACE reads anew with MiXCR; each CDR3 protein has one entry. The data show 400,000 or so distinct CDR3 sequences, under 14% seen once. For this clonotype: Its antigen remains unknown.

The J gene is TRBJ2-2, the V gene TRBV5-1; D may be TRBD1 (6 bases). The sequence was obtained from a man in his late teens or twenties who received the YFV17D yellow fever vaccine. This material consisted of PBMCs, taken on the day of the first yellow fever vaccination. The CDR3 DNA reads as TGCGCCAGCAGCCTACAGGGCGAGCGGACCGGGGAGCTGTTTTTT. Its protein is CASSLQGERTGELFF.